One T cell receptor (beta chain) is described in this entry. The same CDR3 can be traced to other DNA sequences in this sample. The sample is drawn from a study of shared clonotypes between healthy human individuals. As for the study in general: Participating donors consisted of a couple of women and a few men aged 18 to 49. Researchers assigned three CD4 naive, three CD4 memory, two CD8 naive and one CD8 memory plate to each donor.

The assay was carried out at the deep level. For every subset, genomic DNA was evenly distributed across several immunoSEQ plates. Data came from immunoSEQ multiplex PCR; TCRdb stores just in-frame clones and leaves some out. The table has millions of clones, roughly 92% seen once. Trimming left V 4 bases short and J 7 bases short, with 8 bases between. The germline CDR1 and CDR2 sequences are SGHRS and YFSETQ. There are 11 residues in the CDR3. The sample taken for sequencing was naive CD4+ T cells sorted from blood. Subset described: CD45RA+ positively selected. This receptor was obtained from a man in his late teens or twenties in good health. This rearrangement joins TRBV5-1 to TRBJ1-2; D is unresolved. The CDR3 loop is CASSLGSGYTF. The CDR3 region has the DNA TGCGCCAGCAGCCTCGGGAGTGGCTACACCTTC.